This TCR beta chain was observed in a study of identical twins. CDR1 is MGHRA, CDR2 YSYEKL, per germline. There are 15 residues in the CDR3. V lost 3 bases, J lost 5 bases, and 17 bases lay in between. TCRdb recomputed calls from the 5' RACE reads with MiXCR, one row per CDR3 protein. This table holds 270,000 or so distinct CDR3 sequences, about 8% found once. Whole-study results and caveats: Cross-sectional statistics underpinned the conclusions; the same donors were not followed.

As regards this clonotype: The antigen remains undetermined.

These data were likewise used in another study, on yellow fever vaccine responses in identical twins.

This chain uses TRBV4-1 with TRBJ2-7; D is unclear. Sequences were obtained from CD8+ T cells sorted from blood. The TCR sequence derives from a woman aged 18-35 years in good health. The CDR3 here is CASSHRARTTDEQYF. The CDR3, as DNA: TGCGCCAGCAGCCATCGGGCCCGGACGACCGACGAGCAGTACTTC.